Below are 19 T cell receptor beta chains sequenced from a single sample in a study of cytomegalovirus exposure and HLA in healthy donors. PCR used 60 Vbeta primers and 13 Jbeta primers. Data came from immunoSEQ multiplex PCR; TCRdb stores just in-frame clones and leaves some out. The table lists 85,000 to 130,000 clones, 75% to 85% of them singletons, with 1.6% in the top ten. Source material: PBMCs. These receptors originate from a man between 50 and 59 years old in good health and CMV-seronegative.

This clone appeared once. The chain's CDR3 is CATSRDLAGANYGYTF. CDR3 coding DNA: TGTGCCACCAGCAGAGATCTAGCAGGTGCTAACTATGGCTACACCTTC. The J gene is TRBJ1-2, the V gene TRBV15; no firm D call. Germline loops: CDR1 LNHNV, CDR2 YYDKDF (reference sequence). There are 16 residues in the CDR3. V gave up 0 bases and J gave up 0 bases, with 11 bases separating them. Full variable domain (rest looked up from reference TRBV15 and TRBJ1-2): DAMVIQNPRYQVTQFGKPVTLSCSQTLNHNVMYWYQQKSSQAPKLLFHYYDKDFNNEADTPDNFQSRRPNTSFCFLDIRSPGLGDTAMYLCATSRDLAGANYGYTFGSGTRLTVV.

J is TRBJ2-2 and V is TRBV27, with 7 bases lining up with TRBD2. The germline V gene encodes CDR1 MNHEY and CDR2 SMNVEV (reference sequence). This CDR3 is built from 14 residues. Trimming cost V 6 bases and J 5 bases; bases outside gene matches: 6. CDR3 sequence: CASRGGVKTGELFF. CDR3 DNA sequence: TGTGCCAGCAGGGGGGGGGTGAAAACCGGGGAGCTGTTTTTT.

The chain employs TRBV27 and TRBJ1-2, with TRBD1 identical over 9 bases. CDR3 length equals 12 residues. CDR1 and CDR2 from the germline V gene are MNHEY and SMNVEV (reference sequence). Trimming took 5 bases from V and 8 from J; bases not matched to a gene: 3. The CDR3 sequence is CASSPGQGGYTF. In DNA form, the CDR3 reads TGTGCCAGCAGTCCGGGACAGGGAGGCTACACCTTC.

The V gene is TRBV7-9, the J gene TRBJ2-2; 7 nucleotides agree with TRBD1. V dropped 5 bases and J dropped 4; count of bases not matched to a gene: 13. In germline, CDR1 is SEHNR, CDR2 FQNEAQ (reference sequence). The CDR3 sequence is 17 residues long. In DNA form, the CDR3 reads TGTGCCAGCAGCCGACAGGGCCGAAACTCGGGCACCGGGGAGCTGTTTTTT. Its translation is CASSRQGRNSGTGELFF.

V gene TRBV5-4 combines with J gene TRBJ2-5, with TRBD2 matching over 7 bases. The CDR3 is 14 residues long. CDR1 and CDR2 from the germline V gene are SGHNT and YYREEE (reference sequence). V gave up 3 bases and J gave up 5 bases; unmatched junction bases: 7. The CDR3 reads CASSSQRGGETQYF. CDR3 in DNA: TGTGCCAGCAGCTCACAGCGGGGAGGTGAGACCCAGTACTTC.

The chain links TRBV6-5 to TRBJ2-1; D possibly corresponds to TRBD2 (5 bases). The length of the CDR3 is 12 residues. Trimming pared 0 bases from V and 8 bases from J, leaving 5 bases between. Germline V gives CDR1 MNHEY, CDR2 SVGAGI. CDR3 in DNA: TGTGCCAGCAGTTACTCGAGGGATGAGCAGTTCTTC. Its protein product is CASSYSRDEQFF.

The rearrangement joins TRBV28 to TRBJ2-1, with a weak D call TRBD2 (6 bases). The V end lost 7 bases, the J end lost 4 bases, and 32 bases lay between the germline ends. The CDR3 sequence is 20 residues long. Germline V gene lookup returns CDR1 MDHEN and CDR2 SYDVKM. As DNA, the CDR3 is TGTGCCAGCATCCCGTCGCCCTTGACTAGATTGGGGCTTTTTTACAATGAGCAGTTCTTC. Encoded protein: CASIPSPLTRLGLFYNEQFF.

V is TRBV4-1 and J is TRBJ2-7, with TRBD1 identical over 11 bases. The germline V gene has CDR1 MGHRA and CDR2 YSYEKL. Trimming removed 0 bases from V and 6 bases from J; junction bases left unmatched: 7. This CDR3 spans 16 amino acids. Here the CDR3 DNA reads TGCGCCAGCAGCCAAGATTCAGGACAGGGGGCTTTCGAGCAGTACGTC. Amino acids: CASSQDSGQGAFEQYV.

The CDR3 protein is CASSYPTYNEQFF. Here the CDR3 DNA reads TGTGCCAGCAGCTACCCCACTTACAATGAGCAGTTCTTC. The chain has TRBV5-6 and TRBJ2-1; D gene uncertain. V was pared by 3 bases and J by 4 bases, with 8 bases between. Germline CDR1 SGHDT, CDR2 YYEEEE. CDR3 size: 13 residues.

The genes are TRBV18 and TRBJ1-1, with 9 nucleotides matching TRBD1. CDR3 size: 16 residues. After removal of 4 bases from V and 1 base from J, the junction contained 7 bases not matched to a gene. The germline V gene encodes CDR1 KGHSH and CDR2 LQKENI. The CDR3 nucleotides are TGTGCCAGCTCACGCGTCCCGGGACAGGGGAACACTGAAGCTTTCTTT. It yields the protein CASSRVPGQGNTEAFF.

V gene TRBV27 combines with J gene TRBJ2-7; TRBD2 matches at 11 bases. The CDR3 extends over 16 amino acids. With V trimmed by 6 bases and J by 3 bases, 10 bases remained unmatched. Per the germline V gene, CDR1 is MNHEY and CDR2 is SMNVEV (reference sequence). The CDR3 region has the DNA TGTGCCAGCAGCTCCCTAGCGGGGGGCTCGATCTACGAGCAGTACGTC. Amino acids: CASSSLAGGSIYEQYV.

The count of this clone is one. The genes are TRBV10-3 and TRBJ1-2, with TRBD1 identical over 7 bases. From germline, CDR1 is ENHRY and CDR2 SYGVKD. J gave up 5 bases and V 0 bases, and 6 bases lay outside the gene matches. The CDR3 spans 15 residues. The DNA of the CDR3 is TGTGCCATCAGTGAGTCGAGGGACAGTGGATATGGCTACACCTTC. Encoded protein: CAISESRDSGYGYTF.

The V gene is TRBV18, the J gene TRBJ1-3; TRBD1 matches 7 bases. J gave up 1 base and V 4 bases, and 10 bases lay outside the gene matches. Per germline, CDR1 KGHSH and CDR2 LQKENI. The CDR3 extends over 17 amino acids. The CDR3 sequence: CASSQTGALRSGNTIYF. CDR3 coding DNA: TGTGCCAGCTCACAAACAGGGGCCCTGAGGTCTGGAAACACCATATATTTT.

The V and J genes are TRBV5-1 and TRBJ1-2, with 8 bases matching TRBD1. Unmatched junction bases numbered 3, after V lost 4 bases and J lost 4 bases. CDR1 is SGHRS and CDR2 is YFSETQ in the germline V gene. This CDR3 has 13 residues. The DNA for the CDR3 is TGCGCCAGCAGCGTGGACAGGGCCTATGGCTACACCTTC. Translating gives CASSVDRAYGYTF.

The CDR3 DNA is TGTGCCAGCAGTTACGGCCCGGAGGAGACCCAGTACTTC. Its protein is CASSYGPEETQYF. The V gene is TRBV6-5, the J gene TRBJ2-5; no reliable D call. The germline CDR1 and CDR2 sequences are MNHEY and SVGAGI. Trimming pared 2 bases from V and 5 bases from J, leaving 9 bases between. This CDR3 has 13 residues.

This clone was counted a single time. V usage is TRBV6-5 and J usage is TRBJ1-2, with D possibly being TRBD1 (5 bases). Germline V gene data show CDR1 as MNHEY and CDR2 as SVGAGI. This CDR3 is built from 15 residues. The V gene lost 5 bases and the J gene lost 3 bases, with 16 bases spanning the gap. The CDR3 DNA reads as TGTGCCAGCAGTCCGACAGCAAGCGGGGACTATGGCTACACCTTC. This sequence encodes CASSPTASGDYGYTF.

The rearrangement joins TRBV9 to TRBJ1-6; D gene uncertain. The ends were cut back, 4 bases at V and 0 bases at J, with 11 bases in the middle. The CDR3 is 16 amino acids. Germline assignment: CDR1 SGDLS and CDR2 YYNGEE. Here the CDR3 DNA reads TGTGCCAGCAGCCCTGGTTTTAGCTCCTATAATTCACCCCTCCACTTT. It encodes CASSPGFSSYNSPLHF.

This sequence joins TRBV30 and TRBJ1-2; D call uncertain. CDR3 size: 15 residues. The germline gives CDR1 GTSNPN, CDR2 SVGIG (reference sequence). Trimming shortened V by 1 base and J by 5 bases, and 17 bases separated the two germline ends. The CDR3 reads CAWSGLGRGSYGYTF. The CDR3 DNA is TGTGCCTGGAGTGGACTCGGACGGGGAAGTTATGGCTACACCTTC.

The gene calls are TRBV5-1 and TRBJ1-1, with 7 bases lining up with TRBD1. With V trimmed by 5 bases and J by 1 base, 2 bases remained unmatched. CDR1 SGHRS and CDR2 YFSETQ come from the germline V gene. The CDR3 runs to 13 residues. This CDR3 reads CASRGQKNTEAFF. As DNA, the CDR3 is TGCGCCAGCAGGGGACAGAAGAACACTGAAGCTTTCTTT.